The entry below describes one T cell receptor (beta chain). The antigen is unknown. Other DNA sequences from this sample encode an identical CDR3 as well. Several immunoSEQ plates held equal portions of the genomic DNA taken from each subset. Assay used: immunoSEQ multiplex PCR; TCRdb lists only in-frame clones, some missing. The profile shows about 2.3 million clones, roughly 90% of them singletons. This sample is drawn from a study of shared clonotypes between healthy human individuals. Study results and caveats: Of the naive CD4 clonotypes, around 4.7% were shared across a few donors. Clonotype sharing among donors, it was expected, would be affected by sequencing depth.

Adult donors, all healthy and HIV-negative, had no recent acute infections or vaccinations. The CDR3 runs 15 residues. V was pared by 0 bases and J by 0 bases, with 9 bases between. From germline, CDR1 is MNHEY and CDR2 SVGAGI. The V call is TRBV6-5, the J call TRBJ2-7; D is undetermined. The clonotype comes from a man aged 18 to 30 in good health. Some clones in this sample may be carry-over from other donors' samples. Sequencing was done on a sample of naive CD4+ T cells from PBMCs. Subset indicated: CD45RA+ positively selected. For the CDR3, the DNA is TGTGCCAGCAGTTACTCTAGTGGCGGCTCCTACGAGCAGTACTTC. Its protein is CASSYSSGGSYEQYF.